Reported below is one TCR beta chain. What it binds is not known. The sample comes from a study of blood T cells in healthy people across ages. Whole-study results and caveats: As age increased, TCR beta diversity per million T cells fell in a roughly linear fashion.

PBMCs, at least 7 million per sample, were isolated. The CDR3 contains 13 residues. Germline V gene lookup returns CDR1 SGDLS and CDR2 YYNGEE. V was trimmed by 2 bases and J by 5 bases, leaving 10 bases between them. For the second PCR, which ran for about 7 to 11 cycles, a sample-barcoded 5' primer and a J-beta primer mix were used. TCRdb used MiXCR to reprocess the 5' RACE reads, holding one entry per CDR3 protein. The data contain approximately 780,000 distinct CDR3 sequences, roughly 24% of them singletons. A further study also used this sample, focusing on T cells of mothers and their children. That paper adds: Over 8 million reads per mother and about 3 million per child were obtained.

The clonotype was recovered from a boy between 10 and 17 years old in good health. The chain has TRBV9 and TRBJ1-1, with a tentative D call TRBD1 (5 bases). Material: blood. As DNA, the CDR3 is TGTGCCAGCAGCGTTGGGGGTTGGACTGAAGCTTTCTTT. It specifies CASSVGGWTEAFF.